These 8 T cell receptor beta chains came from one sample sequenced in a study of T cell changes during pregnancy in multiple sclerosis. This table comes from immunoSEQ multiplex PCR, and its TCRdb copy is limited to in-frame clones, with some not included. The sample contains some 28,000 clones, approximately 92% of which appear only once. This sample comprised CD4+ T cells from peripheral blood mononuclear cells, obtained in the first trimester of pregnancy. The origin of the receptors is a female donor with multiple sclerosis, enrolled in a pregnancy study.

The CDR3 loop reads CASSLGYSIYGYTF. Here the CDR3 DNA reads TGTGCCAGCAGTTTAGGGTACAGTATTTATGGCTACACCTTC. The V gene is TRBV28, the J gene TRBJ1-2; D remains ambiguous. V was pared by 2 bases and J by 5 bases, with 12 bases between. This CDR3 has 14 amino acids. Germline-derived CDR1 and CDR2 are MDHEN and SYDVKM.

The chain carries TRBV5-1 and TRBJ2-5, with D perhaps TRBD1 (5 bases). From germline, CDR1 is SGHRS and CDR2 YFSETQ. V was shortened by 4 bases and J by 1 base, with 14 bases between the two germline ends. There are 15 residues in the CDR3. The CDR3 loop reads CASSRSPTVQETQYF. CDR3 coding DNA: TGCGCCAGCAGCCGCTCCCCGACAGTCCAAGAGACCCAGTACTTC.

The rearrangement uses TRBV5-1 and TRBJ2-3; possible D gene TRBD2, 6 bases. V lost 4 bases, J lost 4 bases, and 10 bases lay in between. Germline-derived CDR1 and CDR2 are SGHRS and YFSETQ. This CDR3 is 13 amino acids long. The DNA of the CDR3 is TGCGCCAGCAGCGGGGGGAGCGCAGATACGCAGTATTTT. Encoded protein: CASSGGSADTQYF.

The chain couples TRBV5-4 to TRBJ1-6; D is perhaps TRBD1 (6 bases). The CDR3 length is 16 residues. Trimming pared 0 bases from V and 2 bases from J, leaving 9 bases between. Germline values: CDR1 SGHNT, CDR2 YYREEE (reference sequence). CDR3 region: CASSLVPGAYNSPLHF. The CDR3 DNA reads as TGTGCCAGCAGCTTGGTACCAGGGGCCTATAATTCACCCCTCCACTTT.

This clone was counted only a few times. The chain employs TRBV13 and TRBJ2-5; 9 bases are a match to TRBD2. Germline trimming cut 4 bases from V and 5 bases from J; bases unmatched to any gene: 8. Germline V gene data show CDR1 as PRHDT and CDR2 as FYEKMQ (reference sequence). This CDR3 has 15 residues. CDR3 residues: CASSSRTSAGETQYF. The CDR3, as DNA: TGTGCCAGCAGCTCACGGACTAGCGCGGGGGAGACCCAGTACTTC.

V usage is TRBV5-1 and J usage is TRBJ2-5; TRBD2 aligns across 13 bases. Germline assignment: CDR1 SGHRS and CDR2 YFSETQ. Losses at the gene ends were 4 bases for V and 2 bases for J; bases not matched to a gene: 8. The length of the CDR3 is 17 residues. In DNA, the CDR3 is TGCGCCAGCAGCCCAGCTTCGACTAGCGGGGGGCAAGAGACCCAGTACTTC. This codes for CASSPASTSGGQETQYF.

This sequence joins TRBV7-8 and TRBJ2-1, with TRBD1 matching 7 bases. Germline values: CDR1 SGHVS, CDR2 FQNEAQ. Trimming at V came to 3 bases and at J to 7 bases, leaving 3 bases not matched to a gene. The CDR3 is made up of 13 amino acids. The DNA of the CDR3 is TGTGCCAGCAGCTTGGACAGGATGAATGAGCAGTTCTTC. This codes for CASSLDRMNEQFF.

The chain uses TRBV2 and TRBJ2-7, with TRBD1 as a possible D gene (6 bases). The CDR3 is 15 residues long. The V gene lost 2 bases and the J gene lost 3 bases, with 14 bases spanning the gap. Per germline, CDR1 SNHLY and CDR2 FYNNEI. CDR3 bases: TGTGCCAGCAGTGAAAACAGGGAACCGATCTACGAGCAGTACTTC. Protein: CASSENREPIYEQYF.